Following are 28 T cell receptor beta chains from one sample sequenced in a study of cytomegalovirus exposure and HLA in healthy donors. Here immunoSEQ multiplex PCR was the method, and the copy in TCRdb shows in-frame clones only, minus some. Among about 110,000 clones, approximately 96% were seen once, and the ten largest hold around 0.65%. The sequencing input was PBMCs. All receptors derive from a young woman in good health and CMV-seronegative.

The chain recombines TRBV11-2 with TRBJ2-1, with 14 bases matching TRBD2. Germline V gives CDR1 SGHAT, CDR2 FQNNGV. After removal of 4 bases from V and 7 bases from J, the junction contained 3 bases not matched to a gene. The CDR3 is 15 residues long. CDR3 sequence: CASSSTSGGENEQFF. Here the CDR3 DNA reads TGTGCCAGCAGCTCGACTAGCGGGGGGGAAAATGAGCAGTTCTTC.

The chain uses TRBV15 and TRBJ1-5; tentatively, D is TRBD1 (5 bases). CDR3 size: 16 residues. Looked up from germline, CDR1 is LNHNV and CDR2 is YYDKDF (reference sequence). Trimming took 5 bases from V and 2 from J, leaving 16 bases between them. CDR3 protein: CATSSGRRGGNQPQHF. CDR3 bases: TGTGCCACCAGCTCAGGGCGTAGAGGCGGCAATCAGCCCCAGCATTTT.

The J gene is TRBJ2-2, the V gene TRBV5-1, with 10 bases identical to TRBD1. The J segment lost 1 base and the V segment lost 5 bases, leaving 5 bases of the junction unmatched. The CDR3 runs 16 residues. Germline loops: CDR1 SGHRS, CDR2 YFSETQ. The CDR3 bases are TGCGCCAGCAGTTTGAGGACAGGGGGGAACACCGGGGAGCTGTTTTTT. Its protein product is CASSLRTGGNTGELFF.

V gene TRBV7-9 combines with J gene TRBJ2-1; 8 nucleotides align to TRBD2. There are 16 residues in the CDR3. Germline V gene lookup returns CDR1 SEHNR and CDR2 FQNEAQ (reference sequence). V was pared by 5 bases and J by 3 bases, with 9 bases of the junction left unmatched. In DNA, the CDR3 is TGTGCCAGCAGCCAGAAACGGGGGGGCCTCTACAATGAGCAGTTCTTC. This translates into CASSQKRGGLYNEQFF. The full variable domain, completed using reference TRBV7-9 and TRBJ2-1, is DTGVSQNPRHKITKRGQNVTFRCDPISEHNRLYWYRQTLGQGPEFLTYFQNEAQLEKSRLLSDRFSAERPKGSFSTLEIQRTEQGDSAMYLCASSQKRGGLYNEQFFGPGTRLTVL.

V and J are TRBV5-1 and TRBJ2-7; 11 nucleotides line up with TRBD1. Germline V CDR1 and CDR2: SGHRS, YFSETQ. This CDR3 contains 16 residues. The ends lost 0 bases at V and 7 bases at J; junction bases unmatched: 9. CDR3 loop: CASSLAGTGGSEEQYF. CDR3 DNA sequence: TGCGCCAGCAGCTTGGCCGGGACAGGGGGATCCGAGGAGCAGTACTTC.

The chain has TRBV27 and TRBJ2-3; 7 bases fit TRBD1. Germline loops: CDR1 MNHEY, CDR2 SMNVEV (reference sequence). The CDR3 sequence is 14 residues long. V trimming: 3 bases; J trimming: 0 bases; junction bases outside the gene matches: 0. The CDR3 reads CASSLDRSTDTQYF. The CDR3, as DNA: TGTGCCAGCAGTTTGGACAGGAGCACAGATACGCAGTATTTT.

The genes are TRBV5-1 and TRBJ2-1; 8 positions match TRBD1. V was clipped by 4 bases and J by 7 bases; unmatched bases: 10. The CDR3 runs 15 residues. Germline CDR1 SGHRS, CDR2 YFSETQ. For the CDR3, the DNA is TGCGCCAGCAGCACTGGACAGGGTAGCACAAATGAGCAGTTCTTC. This translates into CASSTGQGSTNEQFF.

CDR3 DNA: TGTGCCAGTAGTTCGCGAAATGACAGAATTAGCAATCAGCCCCAGCATTTT. The encoded protein is CASSSRNDRISNQPQHF. J is TRBJ1-5 and V is TRBV19; D is perhaps TRBD1 (5 bases). Looked up from germline, CDR1 is LNHDA and CDR2 is SQIVND (reference sequence). The CDR3 has 17 residues. The ends were cut back, 5 bases at V and 0 bases at J, with 17 bases in the middle.

The V gene is TRBV11-2, the J gene TRBJ1-1, with 7 bases aligning to TRBD1. Trimming took 1 base from V and 5 from J; bases not matched to a gene: 1. CDR3 size: 13 residues. Germline-derived CDR1 and CDR2 are SGHAT and FQNNGV. CDR3 sequence reads: CASSLGQGTEAFF. Written as DNA, the CDR3 is TGTGCCAGCAGCTTAGGACAGGGAACTGAAGCTTTCTTT.

The chain joins TRBV28 to TRBJ2-7; 10 bases are a match to TRBD1. The CDR3 is made up of 13 amino acids. The trim removed 6 bases at V and 3 bases at J, leaving 2 bases unmatched. Germline CDR1 is MDHEN and CDR2 is SYDVKM. The DNA for the CDR3 is TGTGCCAGCAGCTGGGACAGGGGCTACGAGCAGTACTTC. Protein sequence: CASSWDRGYEQYF.

The V and J genes are TRBV27 and TRBJ1-4, with a possible D match to TRBD1 (6 bases). Per the germline V gene, CDR1 is MNHEY and CDR2 is SMNVEV (reference sequence). The CDR3 covers 14 residues. Between the trimmed V and J ends, which lost 6 bases and 7 bases, there was a span of 15 bases. CDR3 protein: CASSRGALGEKLFF. In DNA, the CDR3 is TGTGCCAGCAGCCGGGGGGCTCTGGGTGAAAAACTGTTTTTT.

For the CDR3, the DNA is TGTGCCAGCACCCAGGAAGCTGGAAACTACGAGCAGTACTTC. Its protein is CASTQEAGNYEQYF. This chain joins TRBV2 and TRBJ2-7; unclear D gene. CDR1 and CDR2 from the germline V gene are SNHLY and FYNNEI. This CDR3 comprises 14 residues. V dropped 7 bases and J dropped 3 bases, with 16 bases sitting between them.

The CDR3 reads CASSMTGSPEAFF. The CDR3, as DNA: TGTGCCAGCAGCATGACAGGGAGTCCTGAAGCTTTCTTT. This chain uses TRBV7-2 with TRBJ1-1, with TRBD1 identical over 7 bases. There are 13 residues in the CDR3. V lost 5 bases to trimming and J lost 6 bases; unmatched junction nucleotides: 6. Germline lookup yields CDR1 SGHTA and CDR2 FQGNSA.

The CDR3 sequence is CASSTGLNEQFF. The CDR3 nucleotides read TGTGCCAGCAGCACGGGTCTCAATGAGCAGTTCTTC. The chain couples TRBV2 to TRBJ2-1; D is uncertain. Germline CDR1 reads SNHLY; CDR2 reads FYNNEI. V lost 6 bases, J lost 6 bases, and 9 bases lay in between. The CDR3 has 12 amino acids.

The chain recombines TRBV29-1 with TRBJ2-7; the match to TRBD1 covers 8 bases. Germline V gene data show CDR1 as SQVTM and CDR2 as ANQGSEA. This CDR3 has 11 residues. With V trimmed by 7 bases and J by 5 bases, 4 bases remained unmatched. CDR3 DNA: TGCAGCGCCCGACAGGGGAACGAGCAGTACTTC. This codes for CSARQGNEQYF.

The DNA for the CDR3 is TGTGCCAGCAAAAGAAATCAGGGGGTCAATACCTACAATGAGCAGTTCTTC. Amino acid sequence: CASKRNQGVNTYNEQFF. V and J are TRBV4-2 and TRBJ2-1; 7 positions agree with TRBD1. CDR1 is LGHNA and CDR2 is YNFKEQ in the germline V gene. The CDR3 loop spans 17 amino acids. J was trimmed by 2 bases and V by 7 bases; bases with no gene match: 14.

The V and J genes are TRBV19 and TRBJ2-3; D unclear. The CDR3 loop spans 13 amino acids. The V and J ends lost 6 bases and 2 bases respectively, with 9 bases between them. Per germline, CDR1 LNHDA and CDR2 SQIVND (reference sequence). CDR3 coding DNA: TGTGCCAGTAGCCTACTACACACAGATACGCAGTATTTT. Its protein is CASSLLHTDTQYF.

V usage is TRBV28 and J usage is TRBJ2-7, with D perhaps matching TRBD1 (6 bases). CDR1 and CDR2 (germline): MDHEN, SYDVKM. The CDR3 consists of 17 residues. V was shortened by 6 bases and J by 3 bases, with 24 bases between the two germline ends. The CDR3 region is CASRGMTPGQAFYEQYF. The CDR3 bases are TGTGCCAGCAGGGGAATGACTCCGGGACAAGCATTCTACGAGCAGTACTTC. Combining the CDR3 with reference TRBV28 and TRBJ2-7 gives the whole variable domain DVKVTQSSRYLVKRTGEKVFLECVQDMDHENMFWYRQDPGLGLRLIYFSYDVKMKEKGDIPEGYSVSREKKERFSLILESASTNQTSMYLCASRGMTPGQAFYEQYFGPGTRLTVT.

The chain recombines TRBV7-9 with TRBJ1-1; 8 nucleotides line up with TRBD1. Germline values: CDR1 SEHNR, CDR2 FQNEAQ (reference sequence). With V trimmed by 5 bases and J by 6 bases, 8 bases remained unmatched. The CDR3 length is 14 residues. The CDR3 DNA sequence: TGTGCCAGCAGCAGAGACAGGGGTAGCGCTGAAGCTTTCTTT. Its translation is CASSRDRGSAEAFF.

The chain couples TRBV7-3 to TRBJ1-2; D is unclear. Trimming removed 2 bases at V and 2 bases at J, with 6 bases between. The germline CDR1 and CDR2 sequences are SGHTA and FQGTGA. The CDR3 has 13 residues. The CDR3 reads CASSLDTNYGYTF. CDR3 in DNA: TGTGCCAGCAGCTTAGACACCAACTATGGCTACACCTTC.

The chain is built from TRBV10-3 and TRBJ1-5, with unresolved D. CDR1 is ENHRY, CDR2 SYGVKD, per germline. This CDR3 has 15 amino acids. Trimming pared 0 bases from V and 3 bases from J, leaving 9 bases between. The CDR3 nucleotides read TGTGCCATCAGTGAGTCCAGTGGTCCCAATCAGCCCCAGCATTTT. This codes for CAISESSGPNQPQHF.

Written as DNA, the CDR3 is TGTGCCAGCAGTGAAGGGTGGGCAGGGGGGCAAGAGACCCAGTACTTC. This gives the protein CASSEGWAGGQETQYF. This chain joins TRBV2 and TRBJ2-5; perhaps TRBD1 as D (7 bases). The germline V gene encodes CDR1 SNHLY and CDR2 FYNNEI. The CDR3 is 16 residues long. V was shortened by 1 base and J by 2 bases, with 14 bases between the two germline ends.

J is TRBJ2-5 and V is TRBV4-3, with a possible D match to TRBD2 (7 bases). In germline, CDR1 is LGHNA, CDR2 YSLEER. This CDR3 contains 16 residues. V lost 0 bases and J lost 4, with 15 bases in between. CDR3 amino acids: CASSQEVARGGETQYF. The CDR3 DNA follows: TGCGCCAGCAGCCAAGAGGTGGCTAGGGGGGGAGAGACCCAGTACTTC.

The chain links TRBV7-8 to TRBJ2-1; 9 nucleotides align to TRBD1. Germline V gene lookup returns CDR1 SGHVS and CDR2 FQNEAQ. The CDR3 runs 20 residues. The junction had 18 bases not matched to a gene; V was cut back by 3 bases and J by 3 bases. The CDR3 DNA reads TGTGCCAGCAGCTTCGCCCGGGACAGGGTCGTCGATTCCGGCTACAATGAGCAGTTCTTC. Amino acid sequence: CASSFARDRVVDSGYNEQFF.

V usage is TRBV7-9 and J usage is TRBJ1-1; tentative D call: TRBD1 (5 bases). The germline V and J ends were trimmed by 1 base and 5 bases, with 23 bases remaining between them. Germline V gene sequence: CDR1 SEHNR, CDR2 FQNEAQ (reference sequence). There are 18 residues in the CDR3. Written as DNA, the CDR3 is TGTGCCAGCAGCTTAGTGGTTTCGGGGGTGGGGAAAACTACTGAAGCTTTCTTT. This translates into CASSLVVSGVGKTTEAFF.

The chain combines TRBV7-9 with TRBJ2-2, with 8 nucleotides matching TRBD1. V trimming: 10 bases; J trimming: 3 bases; junction bases outside the gene matches: 7. CDR1 is SEHNR and CDR2 is FQNEAQ in the germline V gene (reference sequence). The CDR3 has 14 amino acids. CDR3 residues: CATRQGKDTGELFF. As DNA, the CDR3 is TGTGCCACCCGACAGGGGAAGGACACCGGGGAGCTGTTTTTT.

The chain combines TRBV4-2 with TRBJ2-2; the D gene is possibly TRBD2 (6 bases). CDR1 and CDR2 from the germline V gene are LGHNA and YNFKEQ. Between the trimmed V and J ends, which lost 0 bases and 1 base, there was a span of 12 bases. This CDR3 comprises 17 residues. As DNA, the CDR3 is TGTGCCAGCAGCCAAGACTCCTTTAGCGGGAACACCGGGGAGCTGTTTTTT. Translated: CASSQDSFSGNTGELFF.

CDR3 sequence (DNA): TGTGCCAGCAGCTTACAGTACGGGGGCACAGATACGCAGTATTTT. Encoded protein: CASSLQYGGTDTQYF. The gene calls are TRBV7-6 and TRBJ2-3; D is perhaps TRBD2 (5 bases). V lost 2 bases and J 1 base, leaving 10 bases between the germline ends. Germline V lookup: CDR1 SGHVS, CDR2 FNYEAQ. This CDR3 has 15 amino acids.